This TCR beta chain was recorded in a study of cytomegalovirus exposure and HLA in healthy donors. Losses at the gene ends were 3 bases for V and 0 bases for J; bases not matched to a gene: 8. The CDR3 covers 17 residues. Looked up from germline, CDR1 is KGHSH and CDR2 is LQKENI. This clone was observed a few times. Amplification used 60 Vbeta primers and 13 Jbeta primers. Source study methods: Unique TCR beta chains numbered approximately 80 million in a later analysis, with roughly 11 million shared. Generated by immunoSEQ multiplex PCR, the TCRdb table keeps only in-frame clones and is missing some. V and J calls and clone size are those listed in that table; D and trimming were worked out from the DNA. The table includes about 52,000 clones, about three quarters detected once.

This chain joins TRBV18 and TRBJ1-1, with 9 bases lining up with TRBD1. Sequencing was done on a sample of PBMCs. This TCR was sampled from a man aged 18 to 30 in good health and CMV-seronegative. The CDR3 bases are TGTGCCAGCTCACCGACAGACAGGGGGATGGTGAACACTGAAGCTTTCTTT. It codes for CASSPTDRGMVNTEAFF. The whole variable domain, remainder taken from reference TRBV18 and TRBJ1-1, is NAGVMQNPRHLVRRRGQEARLRCSPMKGHSHVYWYRQLPEEGLKFMVYLQKENIIDESGMPKERFSAEFPKEGPSILRIQQVVRGDSAAYFCASSPTDRGMVNTEAFFGQGTRLTVV.